This T cell receptor beta chain is drawn from a study of blood T cell repertoires in COVID-19. Study-wide background: Samples representing acute and convalescent COVID-19 were sourced from the United States, Italy and Spain. T cells, B-cell-depleted T cells, or PBMCs provided the cDNA or gDNA that served as material.

Looked up from germline, CDR1 is LGHNA and CDR2 is YSLEER. This CDR3 has 15 amino acids. The V gene lost 0 bases and the J gene lost 6 bases, with 14 bases spanning the gap. Original processing notes: Nucleated cell counts were estimated from reference gene primer amplification. The repertoire was sequenced with immunoSEQ multiplex PCR; TCRdb's copy has only in-frame clones and lacks some. That table supplies the V and J calls and clone size; D and trimming were determined from the DNA. Among tens of thousands of clones listed, 82% were seen once. The chain has TRBV4-3 and TRBJ1-1; D gene uncertain. This clonotype was sampled from a human donor in a cohort sampled during active COVID-19. The source material was peripheral blood. CDR3 sequence (DNA): TGCGCCAGCAGCCAAGATTACCAGGATACGGCTGAAGCTTTCTTT. This gives the protein CASSQDYQDTAEAFF.